One sample yielded the 23 T cell receptor beta chains listed below, sequenced in a study of pediatric ulcerative colitis. Libraries were prepared by immunoSEQ multiplex PCR; TCRdb keeps only in-frame clonotypes and omits some of them. The sample lists tens of thousands of clones, about 80% occurring once. The sequenced material came from blood. These TCRs come from a boy under 18 with moderate ulcerative colitis.

The rearrangement uses TRBV7-6 and TRBJ2-3; TRBD1 matches 8 bases. Trimming took 5 bases from V and 0 from J; bases not matched to a gene: 10. The germline V gene encodes CDR1 SGHVS and CDR2 FNYEAQ. The CDR3 runs to 17 residues. CDR3 protein: CASSPFGTGPSTDTQYF. The CDR3 nucleotides are TGTGCCAGCAGCCCGTTCGGGACAGGCCCTAGCACAGATACGCAGTATTTT.

The chain combines TRBV30 with TRBJ2-6; TRBD1 matches 9 bases. This CDR3 has 17 amino acids. CDR1 and CDR2 (germline): GTSNPN, SVGIG (reference sequence). J gave up 5 bases and V 0 bases, and 8 bases lay outside the gene matches. CDR3 DNA sequence: TGTGCCTGGAGTGTAGGATTGACAGGGGGAAGGGCCAACGTCCTGACTTTC. Translating it yields CAWSVGLTGGRANVLTF.

The chain joins TRBV7-6 to TRBJ2-7, with 13 positions matching TRBD2. CDR3 length: 18 residues. Germline V gene lookup returns CDR1 SGHVS and CDR2 FNYEAQ. V dropped 2 bases and J dropped 3; count of bases not matched to a gene: 10. The CDR3 loop reads CASSLMGPTSGGNYEQYF. The CDR3 bases are TGTGCCAGCAGCTTAATGGGGCCGACTAGCGGGGGGAACTACGAGCAGTACTTC.

J is TRBJ1-5 and V is TRBV5-1; D gene uncertain. V was pared by 0 bases and J by 0 bases, with 19 bases between. The CDR3 runs to 19 residues. Germline V lookup: CDR1 SGHRS, CDR2 YFSETQ. The CDR3 spells CASSLGPTGSGYSNQPQHF. The CDR3 DNA reads TGCGCCAGCAGCTTGGGACCCACGGGGTCAGGATATAGCAATCAGCCCCAGCATTTT.

This sequence joins TRBV6-4 and TRBJ2-2; D is unresolved. Germline lookup yields CDR1 MRHNA and CDR2 SNTAGT. The CDR3 is made up of 13 amino acids. Trimming cost V 0 bases and J 7 bases, with 6 bases left between them. The CDR3 loop is CASSDSNSGELFF. The CDR3 bases are TGTGCCAGCAGTGACTCGAATAGCGGGGAGCTGTTTTTT.

Only a few counts were recorded for this clone. The chain uses TRBV4-1 and TRBJ1-2; the D is unclear. The V end lost 3 bases, the J end lost 2 bases, and 10 bases lay between the germline ends. The length of the CDR3 is 14 residues. Germline assignment: CDR1 MGHRA and CDR2 YSYEKL. The CDR3 protein is CASSHRTENYGYTF. The CDR3 coding sequence is TGCGCCAGCAGCCACCGAACGGAGAACTATGGCTACACCTTC.

The J gene is TRBJ2-7, the V gene TRBV2; D remains unclear. V was cut by 7 bases and J by 3 bases, with 16 bases left in between. Germline V gene data show CDR1 as SNHLY and CDR2 as FYNNEI. This CDR3 has 14 residues. CDR3 coding DNA: TGTGCCAGCACCGAGAGGCCGGTTAACTACGAGCAGTACTTC. Protein sequence: CASTERPVNYEQYF.

The chain joins TRBV6-6 to TRBJ1-5; D uncertain. Germline assignment: CDR1 MNHNY and CDR2 SVGAGI (reference sequence). CDR3 size: 16 residues. Trimming pared 0 bases from V and 7 bases from J, leaving 16 bases between. CDR3 sequence: CASSYSTRRARQPQHF. The CDR3, as DNA: TGTGCCAGCAGTTACTCAACCCGGAGGGCGCGACAGCCCCAGCATTTT.

The V call is TRBV5-1, the J call TRBJ2-7, with 9 bases fitting TRBD2. J lost 2 bases, V lost 0 bases, and 3 bases had no gene match. The CDR3 length is 15 residues. Per germline, CDR1 SGHRS and CDR2 YFSETQ. CDR3 coding DNA: TGCGCCAGCAGCTTGGTTTCTAGCGGGACCTACGAGCAGTACTTC. Its translation is CASSLVSSGTYEQYF.

The CDR3 DNA follows: TGCAGCGTTGCGGGCACAGGAAAAGCTCCCTATGGCTACACCTTC. Translated: CSVAGTGKAPYGYTF. The chain links TRBV29-1 to TRBJ1-2, with D maybe TRBD1 (5 bases). CDR3 size: 15 residues. Germline-derived CDR1 and CDR2 are SQVTM and ANQGSEA. V was trimmed by 4 bases and J by 4 bases, leaving 19 bases between them.

Only one count was recorded for this clone. This rearrangement joins TRBV5-6 to TRBJ1-2; no clear D gene. Trimming pared 4 bases from V and 4 bases from J, leaving 11 bases between. Germline values: CDR1 SGHDT, CDR2 YYEEEE. This CDR3 is 13 amino acids long. The CDR3 region is CASSLGISYGYTF. The CDR3 DNA reads as TGTGCCAGCAGCCTCGGCATTTCCTATGGCTACACCTTC.

The gene calls are TRBV2 and TRBJ2-7; no reliable D call. Deletions cut 6 bases from V and 4 bases from J, with 16 bases between. This CDR3 is 14 amino acids long. Germline V gene lookup returns CDR1 SNHLY and CDR2 FYNNEI. CDR3 DNA sequence: TGTGCCAGCAGCGATGGTCCTCCCGATTACGAGCAGTACTTC. Translating gives CASSDGPPDYEQYF.

V usage is TRBV27 and J usage is TRBJ2-3; D is tentatively TRBD1 or TRBD2 (5 bases each). The CDR3 runs to 17 residues. Trimming left V 5 bases short and J 3 bases short, with 21 bases between. CDR1 MNHEY and CDR2 SMNVEV come from the germline V gene (reference sequence). The CDR3 protein is CASSPSLGELVTDTQYF. The CDR3 DNA sequence: TGTGCCAGCAGTCCCTCTTTGGGGGAGTTGGTAACAGATACGCAGTATTTT.

The chain recombines TRBV5-1 with TRBJ2-2; 7 bases agree with TRBD1. The CDR3 sequence is 16 residues long. Germline CDR1 reads SGHRS; CDR2 reads YFSETQ. Trimming removed 4 bases from V and 5 bases from J; junction bases left unmatched: 11. The CDR3 DNA follows: TGCGCCAGCAGCCCGGCAGGGGGTTTAAGTACCGGGGAGCTGTTTTTT. Its protein is CASSPAGGLSTGELFF.

V and J are TRBV5-5 and TRBJ1-2; D may be TRBD1 (6 bases). The V end was cut by 0 bases, the J end by 7 bases, with 13 bases between. Germline-derived CDR1 and CDR2 are SGHKS and YYEKEE (reference sequence). The CDR3 spans 14 residues. CDR3 DNA sequence: TGTGCCAGCAGCTTGGATTCACAGGGTGGTGGCTACACCTTC. This encodes CASSLDSQGGGYTF.

V gene TRBV6-4 combines with J gene TRBJ2-6; 7 positions match TRBD2. V gave up 6 bases and J gave up 0 bases; unmatched junction bases: 5. CDR3 length: 16 residues. Germline assignment: CDR1 MRHNA and CDR2 SNTAGT. Written as DNA, the CDR3 is TGTGCCAGCAGCCAGTGGGGGGGCTCTGGGGCCAACGTCCTGACTTTC. It codes for CASSQWGGSGANVLTF.

The gene calls are TRBV19 and TRBJ1-1; tentative D call: TRBD1 (5 bases). CDR1 is LNHDA and CDR2 is SQIVND in the germline V gene (reference sequence). This CDR3 spans 16 amino acids. V lost 3 bases and J lost 1, with 15 bases in between. CDR3 sequence (DNA): TGTGCCAGTAGTATGGTCATGCAGGGTGGGAACACTGAAGCTTTCTTT. Its protein is CASSMVMQGGNTEAFF.

The chain combines TRBV7-6 with TRBJ2-7, with 8 nucleotides matching TRBD2. Trimming took 0 bases from V and 2 from J; bases not matched to a gene: 9. From germline, CDR1 is SGHVS and CDR2 FNYEAQ. This CDR3 region has 17 residues. The CDR3 spells CASSLARAVAGPYEQYF. As DNA, the CDR3 is TGTGCCAGCAGCTTAGCCCGGGCGGTAGCGGGACCCTACGAGCAGTACTTC. Drawing the rest from reference TRBV7-6 and TRBJ2-7, the complete variable domain is GAGVSQSPRYKVTKRGQDVALRCDPISGHVSLYWYRQALGQGPEFLTYFNYEAQQDKSGLPNDRFSAERPEGSISTLTIQRTEQRDSAMYRCASSLARAVAGPYEQYFGPGTRLTVT.

This clone has only a few counts. The chain joins TRBV13 to TRBJ1-6, with D hard to call. Germline V gene data show CDR1 as PRHDT and CDR2 as FYEKMQ (reference sequence). The CDR3 runs 12 residues. Trimming took off 2 bases at V and 7 bases at J, with 3 bases between the two ends. The chain's CDR3 is CASSLPNSPLHF. The CDR3 bases are TGTGCCAGCAGCTTACCAAATTCACCCCTCCACTTT.

The table lists this clone with a count of one. V gene TRBV4-3 combines with J gene TRBJ2-7, with D perhaps TRBD1 or TRBD2 (5 bases each). Germline V gene lookup returns CDR1 LGHNA and CDR2 YSLEER. This CDR3 spans 14 amino acids. Trimming stripped 0 bases from V and 5 bases from J, with 11 bases between. The CDR3 DNA reads TGCGCCAGCAGCCAAGAATGGCAGGGAGACGAGCAGTACTTC. Translating gives CASSQEWQGDEQYF.

CDR3 in DNA: TGTGCCAGCAGCTCCAACGGCAGAGGCAATGAGCAGTTCTTC. Translating gives CASSSNGRGNEQFF. This chain links TRBV7-9 with TRBJ2-1; no clear D gene. V was pared by 4 bases and J by 6 bases, with 13 bases between. From germline, CDR1 is SEHNR and CDR2 FQNEAQ (reference sequence). This CDR3 has 14 amino acids.

This chain uses TRBV27 with TRBJ2-7, with D tentatively TRBD2 (6 bases). CDR3 size: 15 residues. Germline CDR1 MNHEY, CDR2 SMNVEV (reference sequence). V was cut by 6 bases and J by 1 base, with 16 bases left in between. CDR3 region: CASRITGRGSYEQYF. The CDR3 DNA sequence: TGTGCCAGCAGGATTACCGGGAGAGGATCCTACGAGCAGTACTTC.

The genes are TRBV11-1 and TRBJ2-1; 8 nucleotides line up with TRBD2. The trim removed 5 bases at V and 6 bases at J, leaving 9 bases unmatched. The CDR3 totals 15 residues. The V gene's germline CDR1 is SGHAT and CDR2 FQDESV (reference sequence). In nucleotides, the CDR3 is TGTGCCAGCAGCCCCAGGGGACTAGTCTCCAATGAGCAGTTCTTC. Protein product: CASSPRGLVSNEQFF.